What follows is one T cell receptor (beta chain) and its context. Primers: 60 Vbeta forward and 13 Jbeta reverse. Assay: immunoSEQ multiplex PCR; the TCRdb copy retains only in-frame clones and omits some. This repertoire includes roughly 200,000 clones. Germline V CDR1 and CDR2: MGHDK, SYGVNS. The CDR3 loop spans 12 amino acids. The V end was cut by 6 bases, the J end by 7 bases, with 12 bases between. This entry comes from a study of cytomegalovirus exposure and HLA in healthy donors. Sequencing was performed on PBMCs. The receptor was derived from a girl aged 2-10 years in good health and CMV-seropositive. The rearrangement links TRBV25-1 to TRBJ1-1; tentative D call: TRBD1 (5 bases). This CDR3 is CASRGPSGEAFF. CDR3 DNA: TGTGCCAGCAGGGGGCCCTCCGGTGAAGCTTTCTTT. Drawing the rest from reference TRBV25-1 and TRBJ1-1, the complete variable domain is EADIYQTPRYLVIGTGKKITLECSQTMGHDKMYWYQQDPGMELHLIHYSYGVNSTEKGDLSSESTVSRIRTEHFPLTLESARPSHTSQYLCASRGPSGEAFFGQGTRLTVV.